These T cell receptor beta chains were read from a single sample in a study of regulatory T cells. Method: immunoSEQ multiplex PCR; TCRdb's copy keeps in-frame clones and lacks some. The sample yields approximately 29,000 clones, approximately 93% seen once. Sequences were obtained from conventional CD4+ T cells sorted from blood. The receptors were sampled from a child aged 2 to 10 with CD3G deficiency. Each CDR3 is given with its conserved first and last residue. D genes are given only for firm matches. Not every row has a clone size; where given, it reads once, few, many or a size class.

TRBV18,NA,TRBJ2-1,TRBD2,CASSPKSSGTLDRGNEQFF,TGTGCCAGCTCACCTAAATCTAGCGGCACCCTGGACCGTGGCAATGAGCAGTTCTTC
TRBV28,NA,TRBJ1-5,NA,CASSLFLTGSNQPQHF,TGTGCCAGCAGTTTATTTCTTACGGGTTCCAATCAGCCCCAGCATTTT
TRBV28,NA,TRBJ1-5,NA,CASSLPGRGKPQHF,TGTGCCAGCAGTTTACCAGGAAGGGGGAAGCCCCAGCATTTT
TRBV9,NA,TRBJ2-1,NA,CASSVRRDSYNEQFF,TGTGCCAGCAGCGTCAGGCGGGATTCATACAATGAGCAGTTCTTC
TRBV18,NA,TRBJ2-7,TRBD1,CASSPGTGSPEQYF,TGTGCCAGCTCACCTGGGACAGGGTCCCCCGAGCAGTACTTC
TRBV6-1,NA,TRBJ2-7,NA,CASRGERNYEQYF,TGTGCCAGCAGGGGGGAGCGGAACTACGAGCAGTACTTC
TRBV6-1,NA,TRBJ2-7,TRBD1,CASSSRTGWEQYF,TGTGCCAGCAGTAGCCGGACAGGTTGGGAGCAGTACTTC
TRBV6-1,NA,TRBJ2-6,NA,CASRLSGANVLTF,TGTGCCAGCAGGCTCAGTGGGGCCAACGTCCTGACTTTC
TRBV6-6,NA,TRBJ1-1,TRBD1,CASSFPGQKAFF,TGTGCCAGCAGTTTCCCGGGACAGAAGGCTTTCTTT
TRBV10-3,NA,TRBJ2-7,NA,CATSDSGTYEQYF,TGTGCCACCAGTGATAGCGGAACCTACGAGCAGTACTTC
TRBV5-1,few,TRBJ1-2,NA,CASSLTSTYGYTF,TGCGCCAGCAGTCTGACTTCCACATACGGCTACACCTTC
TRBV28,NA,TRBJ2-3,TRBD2,CASTSGTTTDTQYF,TGTGCCAGCACTAGCGGGACTACCACAGATACGCAGTATTTT
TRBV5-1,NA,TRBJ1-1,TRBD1,CASSHGTGAEMNTEAFF,TGCGCCAGCAGCCACGGGACAGGGGCCGAGATGAACACTGAAGCTTTCTTT
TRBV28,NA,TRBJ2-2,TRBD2,CASASGGNTGELFF,TGTGCCAGCGCCTCGGGGGGGAACACCGGGGAGCTGTTTTTT
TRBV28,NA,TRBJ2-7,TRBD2,CASSLRGITYEQYF,TGTGCCAGCAGTTTGCGGGGGATCACCTACGAGCAGTACTTC
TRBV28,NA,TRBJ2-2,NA,CASTKWRAETGELFF,TGTGCCAGCACCAAATGGAGGGCGGAGACCGGGGAGCTGTTTTTT
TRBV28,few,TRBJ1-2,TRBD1,CASSSTGGVRGYTF,TGTGCCAGCAGTTCGACAGGGGGCGTGAGGGGCTACACCTTC
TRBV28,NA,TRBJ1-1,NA,CASSLRVDTEAFF,TGTGCCAGCAGCTTGAGGGTTGACACTGAAGCTTTCTTT
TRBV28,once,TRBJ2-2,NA,CASSLRGDTGELFF,TGTGCCAGCAGTTTGAGGGGGGACACCGGGGAGCTGTTTTTT
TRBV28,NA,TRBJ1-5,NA,CASSLGSTGTLGNGPQHF,TGTGCCAGCAGTTTGGGATCCACAGGGACCCTCGGCAATGGGCCCCAGCATTTT
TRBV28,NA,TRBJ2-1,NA,CASRDSGRTYNEQFF,TGTGCCAGCAGGGATTCCGGTAGAACTTACAATGAGCAGTTCTTC
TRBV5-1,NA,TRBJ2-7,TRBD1,CASSLGDRANEQYF,TGCGCCAGCAGCTTGGGGGACAGGGCGAACGAGCAGTACTTC
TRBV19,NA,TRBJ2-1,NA,CASSRSRTSRNNEQFF,TGTGCCAGTAGTAGATCCCGAACTAGCCGAAACAATGAGCAGTTCTTC
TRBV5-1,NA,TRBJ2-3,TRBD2,CASSLYPSGSGTDTQYF,TGCGCCAGCAGCTTGTATCCTAGCGGGAGTGGAACAGATACGCAGTATTTT
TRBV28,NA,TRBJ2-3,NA,CASRHAAQLNTQYF,TGTGCCAGCAGACATGCGGCCCAGTTAAATACGCAGTATTTT
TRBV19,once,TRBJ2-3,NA,CASSSGTTDTQYF,TGTGCCAGTAGTAGCGGGACCACAGATACGCAGTATTTT
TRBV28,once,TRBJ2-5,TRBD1,CASRPQGAGTQYF,TGTGCCAGCAGACCTCAGGGGGCTGGGACCCAGTACTTC
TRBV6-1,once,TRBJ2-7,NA,CASSDGQMYEQYF,TGTGCCAGCAGTGATGGACAGATGTACGAGCAGTACTTC
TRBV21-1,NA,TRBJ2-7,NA,CASSREQYF,TGTGCCAGCAGCAGAGAGCAGTACTTC
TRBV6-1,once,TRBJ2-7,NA,CASRTYGEQYF,TGTGCCAGCCGGACTTATGGCGAGCAGTACTTC
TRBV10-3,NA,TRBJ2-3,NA,CAVSGERTDTQYF,TGTGCCGTTTCCGGAGAACGCACAGATACGCAGTATTTT
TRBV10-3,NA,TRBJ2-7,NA,CAISKTGNEQYF,TGTGCCATCAGTAAAACAGGGAACGAGCAGTACTTC
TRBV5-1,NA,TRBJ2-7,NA,CASSLGPIYEQYF,TGCGCCAGCAGCCTAGGGCCTATCTACGAGCAGTACTTC
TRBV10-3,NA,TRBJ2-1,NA,CAISESAKGEQFF,TGTGCCATCAGTGAGTCCGCGAAAGGTGAGCAGTTCTTC
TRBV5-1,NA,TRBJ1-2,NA,CASSLEGPVYGYTF,TGCGCCAGCAGCTTGGAGGGACCGGTCTATGGCTACACCTTC
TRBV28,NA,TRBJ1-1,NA,CASSPYRAHTEAFF,TGTGCCAGCAGTCCTTACAGGGCCCACACTGAAGCTTTCTTT
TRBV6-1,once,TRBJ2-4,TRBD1,CASRSGQVAGVIQYF,TGTGCCAGCAGATCCGGACAGGTTGCAGGGGTCATTCAGTACTTC
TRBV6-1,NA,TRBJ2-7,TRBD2,CASSAASGRAGEQYF,TGTGCCAGCAGTGCCGCTAGCGGGAGGGCCGGTGAGCAGTACTTC
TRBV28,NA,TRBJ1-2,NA,CASSSPRTARRGYTF,TGTGCCAGCAGTTCCCCCCGGACAGCCCGTAGGGGCTACACCTTC
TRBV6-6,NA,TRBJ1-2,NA,CASSLGVYYGYTF,TGTGCCAGCAGCCTAGGCGTTTACTATGGCTACACCTTC
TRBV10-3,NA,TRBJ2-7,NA,CAISERWGQEQYF,TGTGCCATCAGTGAGAGATGGGGCCAAGAGCAGTACTTC
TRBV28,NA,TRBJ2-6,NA,CASSHSLGRPGANVLTF,TGTGCCAGCAGCCACTCTCTGGGCCGTCCTGGGGCCAACGTCCTGACTTTC
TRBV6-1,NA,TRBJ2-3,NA,CASRRGGFLDF,TGTGCCAGCCGGCGTGGAGGGTTCCTAGATTTT
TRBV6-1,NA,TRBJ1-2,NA,CASSPPGGGYGYTF,TGTGCCAGCAGTCCTCCCGGAGGGGGTTATGGCTACACCTTC
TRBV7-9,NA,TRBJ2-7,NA,CASSTQTGRGYF,TGTGCCAGCAGCACCCAGACAGGTAGAGGGTACTTC
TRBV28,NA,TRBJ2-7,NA,CASSGAAGLYEQYF,TGTGCCAGCAGCGGGGCGGCGGGTCTTTACGAGCAGTACTTC